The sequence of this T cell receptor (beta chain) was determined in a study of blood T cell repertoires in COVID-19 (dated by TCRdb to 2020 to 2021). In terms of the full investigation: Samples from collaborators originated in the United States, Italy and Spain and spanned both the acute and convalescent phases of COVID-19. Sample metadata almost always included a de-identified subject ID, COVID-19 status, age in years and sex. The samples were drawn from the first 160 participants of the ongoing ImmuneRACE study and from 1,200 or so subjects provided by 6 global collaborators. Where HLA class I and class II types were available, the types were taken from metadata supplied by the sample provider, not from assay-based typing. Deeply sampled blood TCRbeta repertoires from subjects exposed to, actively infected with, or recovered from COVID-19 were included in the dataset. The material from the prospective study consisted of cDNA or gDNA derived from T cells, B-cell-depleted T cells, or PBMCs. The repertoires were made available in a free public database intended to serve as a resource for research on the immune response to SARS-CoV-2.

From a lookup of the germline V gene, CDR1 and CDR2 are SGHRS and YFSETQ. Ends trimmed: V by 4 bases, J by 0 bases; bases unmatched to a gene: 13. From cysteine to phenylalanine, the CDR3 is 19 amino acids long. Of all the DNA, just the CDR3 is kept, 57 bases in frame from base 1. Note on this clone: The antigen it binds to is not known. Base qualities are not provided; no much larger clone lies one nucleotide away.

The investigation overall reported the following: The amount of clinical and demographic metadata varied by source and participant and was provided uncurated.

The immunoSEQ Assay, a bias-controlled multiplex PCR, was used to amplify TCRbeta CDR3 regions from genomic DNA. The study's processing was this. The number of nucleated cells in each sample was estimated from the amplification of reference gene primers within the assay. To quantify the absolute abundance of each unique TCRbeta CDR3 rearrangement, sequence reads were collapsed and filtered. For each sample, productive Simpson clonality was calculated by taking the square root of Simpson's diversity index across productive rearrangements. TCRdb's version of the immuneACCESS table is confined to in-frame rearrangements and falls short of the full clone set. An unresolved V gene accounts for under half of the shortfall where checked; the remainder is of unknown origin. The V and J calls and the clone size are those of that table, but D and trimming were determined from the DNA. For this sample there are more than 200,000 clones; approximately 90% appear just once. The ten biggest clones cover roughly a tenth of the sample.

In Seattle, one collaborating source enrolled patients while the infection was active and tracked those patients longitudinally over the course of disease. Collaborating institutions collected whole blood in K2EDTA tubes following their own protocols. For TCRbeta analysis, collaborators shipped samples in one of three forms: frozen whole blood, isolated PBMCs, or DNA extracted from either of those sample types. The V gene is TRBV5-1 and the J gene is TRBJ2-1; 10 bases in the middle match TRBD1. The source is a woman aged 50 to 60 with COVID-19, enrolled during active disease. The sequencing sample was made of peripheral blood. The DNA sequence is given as TGCGCCAGCAGCACGACAGGGGGCGCCTTCTTGAGCTCCTACAATGAGCAGTTCTTC. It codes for CASSTTGGAFLSSYNEQFF.